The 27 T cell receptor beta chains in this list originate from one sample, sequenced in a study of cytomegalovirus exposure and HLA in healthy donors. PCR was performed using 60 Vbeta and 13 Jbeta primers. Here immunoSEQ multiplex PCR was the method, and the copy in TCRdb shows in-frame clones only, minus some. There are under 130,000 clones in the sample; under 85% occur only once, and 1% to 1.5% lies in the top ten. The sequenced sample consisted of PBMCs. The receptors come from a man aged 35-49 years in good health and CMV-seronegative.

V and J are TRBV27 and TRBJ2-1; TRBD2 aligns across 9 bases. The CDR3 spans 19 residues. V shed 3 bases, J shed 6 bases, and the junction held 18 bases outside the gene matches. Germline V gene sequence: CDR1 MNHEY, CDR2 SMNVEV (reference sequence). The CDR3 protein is CASSFVVGGSGRTSNEQFF. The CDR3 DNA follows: TGTGCCAGCAGTTTTGTCGTCGGGGGTAGCGGGAGAACCTCCAATGAGCAGTTCTTC.

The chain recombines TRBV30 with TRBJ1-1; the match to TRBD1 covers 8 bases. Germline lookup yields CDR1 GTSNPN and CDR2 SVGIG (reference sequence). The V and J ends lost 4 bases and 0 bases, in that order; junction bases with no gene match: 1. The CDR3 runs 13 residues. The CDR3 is CAWNRGMNTEAFF. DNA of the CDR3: TGTGCCTGGAACAGGGGGATGAACACTGAAGCTTTCTTT.

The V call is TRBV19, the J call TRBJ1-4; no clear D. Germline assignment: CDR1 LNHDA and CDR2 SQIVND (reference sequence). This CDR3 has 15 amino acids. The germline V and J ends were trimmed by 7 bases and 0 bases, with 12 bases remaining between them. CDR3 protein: CASNPVFATNEKLFF. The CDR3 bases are TGTGCCAGTAACCCGGTGTTTGCAACTAATGAAAAACTGTTTTTT.

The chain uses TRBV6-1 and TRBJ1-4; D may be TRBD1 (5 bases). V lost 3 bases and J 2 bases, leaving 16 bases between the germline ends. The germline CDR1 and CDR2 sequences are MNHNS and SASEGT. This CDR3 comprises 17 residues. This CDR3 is CASSDVRGGRTNEKLFF. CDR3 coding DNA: TGTGCCAGCAGTGATGTTAGGGGTGGGAGGACTAATGAAAAACTGTTTTTT.

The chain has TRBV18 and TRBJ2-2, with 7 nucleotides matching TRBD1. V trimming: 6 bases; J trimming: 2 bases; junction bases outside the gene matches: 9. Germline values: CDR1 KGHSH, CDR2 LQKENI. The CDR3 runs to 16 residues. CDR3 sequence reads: CASSSKRGLNTGELFF. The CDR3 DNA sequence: TGTGCCAGCTCCTCTAAAAGGGGGCTTAACACCGGGGAGCTGTTTTTT.

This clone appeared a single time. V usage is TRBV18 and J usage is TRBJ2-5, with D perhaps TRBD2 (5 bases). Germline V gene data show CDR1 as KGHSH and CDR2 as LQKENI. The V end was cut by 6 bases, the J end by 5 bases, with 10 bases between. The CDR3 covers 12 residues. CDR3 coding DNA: TGTGCCAGCTCGGGCGCGGGCGAGACCCAGTACTTC. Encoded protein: CASSGAGETQYF.

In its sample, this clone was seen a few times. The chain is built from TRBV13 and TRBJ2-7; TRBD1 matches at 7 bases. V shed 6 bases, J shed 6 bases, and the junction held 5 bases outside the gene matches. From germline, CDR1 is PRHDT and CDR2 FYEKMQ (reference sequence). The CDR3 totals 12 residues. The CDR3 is CASSSGGREQYF. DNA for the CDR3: TGTGCCAGCAGTTCAGGGGGTCGCGAGCAGTACTTC.

The CDR3 here is CASSPLIPLSYEQYF. As DNA, the CDR3 is TGTGCCAGCAGTCCGTTAATCCCCCTTTCCTACGAGCAGTACTTC. The chain is built from TRBV27 and TRBJ2-7; unclear D gene. The CDR3 has 15 residues. Between the trimmed V and J ends, which lost 5 bases and 1 base, there was a span of 15 bases. The germline CDR1 and CDR2 sequences are MNHEY and SMNVEV (reference sequence).

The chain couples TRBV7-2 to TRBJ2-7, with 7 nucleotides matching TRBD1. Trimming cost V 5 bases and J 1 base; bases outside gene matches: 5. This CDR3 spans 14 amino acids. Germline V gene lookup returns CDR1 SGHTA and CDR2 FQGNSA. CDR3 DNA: TGTGCCAGCAGCCAAGACAGGGTATCCTACGAGCAGTACTTC. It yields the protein CASSQDRVSYEQYF.

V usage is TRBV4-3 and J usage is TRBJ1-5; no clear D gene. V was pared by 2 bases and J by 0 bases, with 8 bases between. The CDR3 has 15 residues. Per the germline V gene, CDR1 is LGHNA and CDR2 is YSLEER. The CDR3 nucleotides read TGCGCCAGCAGCCAATTGTGGAGTAGCAATCAGCCCCAGCATTTT. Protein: CASSQLWSSNQPQHF.

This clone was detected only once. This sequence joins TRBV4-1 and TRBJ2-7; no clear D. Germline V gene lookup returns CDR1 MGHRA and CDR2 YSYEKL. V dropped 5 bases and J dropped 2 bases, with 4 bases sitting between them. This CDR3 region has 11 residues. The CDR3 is CASSSAYEQYF. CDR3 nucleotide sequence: TGCGCCAGCAGCTCCGCCTACGAGCAGTACTTC.

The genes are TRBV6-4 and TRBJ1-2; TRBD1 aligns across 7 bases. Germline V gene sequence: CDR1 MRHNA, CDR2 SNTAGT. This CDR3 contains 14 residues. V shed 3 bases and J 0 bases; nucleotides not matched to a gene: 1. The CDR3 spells CASSDGTANYGYTF. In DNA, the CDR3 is TGTGCCAGCAGTGATGGGACAGCTAACTATGGCTACACCTTC.

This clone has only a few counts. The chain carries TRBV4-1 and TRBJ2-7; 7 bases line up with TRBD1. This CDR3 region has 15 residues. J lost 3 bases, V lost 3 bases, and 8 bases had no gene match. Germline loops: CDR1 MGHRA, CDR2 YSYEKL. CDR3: CASSHQTGRGYEQYF. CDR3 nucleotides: TGCGCCAGCAGCCACCAGACAGGGAGAGGCTACGAGCAGTACTTC.

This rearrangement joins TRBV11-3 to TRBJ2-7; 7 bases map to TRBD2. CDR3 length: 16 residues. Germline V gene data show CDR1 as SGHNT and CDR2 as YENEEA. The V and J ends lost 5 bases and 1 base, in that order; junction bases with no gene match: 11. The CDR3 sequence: CASSPLVGGWSYEQYF. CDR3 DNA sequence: TGTGCCAGCAGCCCACTCGTGGGGGGGTGGTCCTACGAGCAGTACTTC.

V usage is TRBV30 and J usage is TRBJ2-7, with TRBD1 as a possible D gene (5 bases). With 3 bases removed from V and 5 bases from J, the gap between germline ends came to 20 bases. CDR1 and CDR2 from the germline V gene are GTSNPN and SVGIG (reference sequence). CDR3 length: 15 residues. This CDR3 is CAWRAKGHPSHEQYF. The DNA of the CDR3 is TGTGCCTGGAGGGCTAAAGGACATCCTTCCCACGAGCAGTACTTC. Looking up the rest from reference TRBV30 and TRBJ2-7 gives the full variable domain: SQTIHQWPATLVQPVGSPLSLECTVEGTSNPNLYWYRQAAGRGLQLLFYSVGIGQISSEVPQNLSASRPQDRQFILSSKKLLLSDSGFYLCAWRAKGHPSHEQYFGPGTRLTVT.

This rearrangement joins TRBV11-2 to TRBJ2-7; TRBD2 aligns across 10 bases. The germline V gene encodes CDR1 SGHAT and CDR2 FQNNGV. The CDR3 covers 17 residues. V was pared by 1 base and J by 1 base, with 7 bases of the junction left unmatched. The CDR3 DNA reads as TGTGCCAGCAGCTTAGTCTCGAGTAGCGGGGGGTCCTACGAGCAGTACTTC. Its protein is CASSLVSSSGGSYEQYF.

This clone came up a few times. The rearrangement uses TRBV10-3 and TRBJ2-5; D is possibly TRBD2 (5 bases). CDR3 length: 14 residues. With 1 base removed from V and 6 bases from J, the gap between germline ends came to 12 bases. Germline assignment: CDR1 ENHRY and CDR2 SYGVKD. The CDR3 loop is CAISEWLAGQTQYF. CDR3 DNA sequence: TGTGCCATCAGTGAGTGGCTAGCTGGGCAGACCCAGTACTTC.

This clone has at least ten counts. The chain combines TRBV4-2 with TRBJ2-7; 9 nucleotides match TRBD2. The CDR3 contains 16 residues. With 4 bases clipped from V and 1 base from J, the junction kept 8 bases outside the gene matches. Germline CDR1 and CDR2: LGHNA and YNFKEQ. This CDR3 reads CASSREPAGGSYEQYF. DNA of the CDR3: TGTGCCAGCAGCCGAGAACCAGCGGGAGGATCCTACGAGCAGTACTTC.

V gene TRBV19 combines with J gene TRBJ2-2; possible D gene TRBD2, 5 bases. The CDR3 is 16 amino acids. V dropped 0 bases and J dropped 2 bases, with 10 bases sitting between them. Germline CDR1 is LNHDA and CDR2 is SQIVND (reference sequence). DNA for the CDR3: TGTGCCAGTAGTATAGAGTCCGGGGTTAACACCGGGGAGCTGTTTTTT. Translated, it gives CASSIESGVNTGELFF.

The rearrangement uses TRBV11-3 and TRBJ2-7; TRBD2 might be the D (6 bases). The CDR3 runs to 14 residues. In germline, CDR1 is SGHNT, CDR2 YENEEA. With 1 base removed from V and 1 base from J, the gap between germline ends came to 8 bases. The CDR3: CASSLGRVSYEQYF. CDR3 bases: TGTGCCAGCAGCTTAGGGAGGGTTTCCTACGAGCAGTACTTC.

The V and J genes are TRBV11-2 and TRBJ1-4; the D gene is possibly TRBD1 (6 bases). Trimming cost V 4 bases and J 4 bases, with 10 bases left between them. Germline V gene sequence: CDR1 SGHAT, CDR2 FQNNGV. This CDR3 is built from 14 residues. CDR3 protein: CASSSDRRNEKLFF. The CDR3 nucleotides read TGTGCCAGCAGCTCTGACAGGCGTAATGAAAAACTGTTTTTT.

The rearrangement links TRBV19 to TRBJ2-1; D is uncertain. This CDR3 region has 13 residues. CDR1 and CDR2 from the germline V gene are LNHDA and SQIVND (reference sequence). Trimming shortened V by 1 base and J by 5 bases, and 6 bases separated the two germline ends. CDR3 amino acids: CASSIVGHNEQFF. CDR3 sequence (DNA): TGTGCCAGTAGTATAGTTGGGCACAATGAGCAGTTCTTC.

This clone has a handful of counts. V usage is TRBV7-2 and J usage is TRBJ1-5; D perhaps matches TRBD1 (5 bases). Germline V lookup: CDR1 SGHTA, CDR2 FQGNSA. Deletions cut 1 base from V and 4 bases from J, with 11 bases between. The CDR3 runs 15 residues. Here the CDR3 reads CASSLVAGMNQPQHF. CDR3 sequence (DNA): TGTGCCAGCAGCTTAGTGGCAGGGATGAATCAGCCCCAGCATTTT.

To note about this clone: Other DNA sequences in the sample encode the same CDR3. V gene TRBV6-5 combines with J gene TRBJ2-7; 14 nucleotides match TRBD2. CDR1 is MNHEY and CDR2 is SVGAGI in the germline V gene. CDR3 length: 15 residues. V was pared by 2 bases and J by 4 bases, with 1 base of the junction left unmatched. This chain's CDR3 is CASSYGTSGSYEQYF. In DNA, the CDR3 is TGTGCCAGCAGTTACGGGACTAGCGGGAGTTACGAGCAGTACTTC.

DNA of the CDR3: TGTGCCAGCGATCGTCCCGGGCTAGCCCCTCAAGAGACCCAGTACTTC. This translates into CASDRPGLAPQETQYF. The chain joins TRBV7-2 to TRBJ2-5; a weak D match, TRBD2 (5 bases). The CDR3 covers 16 residues. With 8 bases removed from V and 2 bases from J, the gap between germline ends came to 21 bases. CDR1 is SGHTA, CDR2 FQGNSA, per germline.

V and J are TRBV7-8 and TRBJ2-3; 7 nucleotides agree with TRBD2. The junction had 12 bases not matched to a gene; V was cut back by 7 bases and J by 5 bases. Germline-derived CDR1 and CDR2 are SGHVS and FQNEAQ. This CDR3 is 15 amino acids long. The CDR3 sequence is CASIGRRGRRDTQYF. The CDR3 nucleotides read TGTGCCAGCATCGGGCGGCGGGGGAGGCGAGATACGCAGTATTTT. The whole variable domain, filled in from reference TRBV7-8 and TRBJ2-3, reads GAGVSQSPRYKVAKRGQDVALRCDPISGHVSLFWYQQALGQGPEFLTYFQNEAQLDKSGLPSDRFFAERPEGSVSTLKIQRTQQEDSAVYLCASIGRRGRRDTQYFGPGTRLTVL.

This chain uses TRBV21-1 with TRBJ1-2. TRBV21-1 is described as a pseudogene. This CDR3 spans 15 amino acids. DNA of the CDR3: TGTGCCAGCAGCAAAGTTGAGTTTGCGGGCTATGGCTACACCTTC. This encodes CASSKVEFAGYGYTF.